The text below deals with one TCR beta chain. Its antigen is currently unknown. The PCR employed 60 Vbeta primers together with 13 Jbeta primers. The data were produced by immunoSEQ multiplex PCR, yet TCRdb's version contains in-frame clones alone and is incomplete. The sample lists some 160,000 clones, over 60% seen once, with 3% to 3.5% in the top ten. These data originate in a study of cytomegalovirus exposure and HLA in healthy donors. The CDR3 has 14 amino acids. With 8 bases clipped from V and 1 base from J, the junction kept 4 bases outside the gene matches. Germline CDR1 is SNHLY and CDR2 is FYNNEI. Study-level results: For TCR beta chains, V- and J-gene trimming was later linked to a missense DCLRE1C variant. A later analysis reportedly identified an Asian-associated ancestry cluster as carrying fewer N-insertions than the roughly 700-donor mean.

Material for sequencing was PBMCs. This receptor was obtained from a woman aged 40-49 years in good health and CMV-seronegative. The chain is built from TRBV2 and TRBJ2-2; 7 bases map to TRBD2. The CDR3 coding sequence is TGTGCCAGCGGGAGGGATTGGAACACCGGGGAGCTGTTTTTT. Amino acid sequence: CASGRDWNTGELFF.